Below are 3 T cell receptor beta chains sequenced from a single sample in a study of cytomegalovirus exposure and HLA in healthy donors. Primers: 60 Vbeta forward and 13 Jbeta reverse. The protocol was immunoSEQ multiplex PCR, while the TCRdb copy is restricted to in-frame clones and leaves out a portion. The sample records 150,000 or so clones, roughly 77% being singletons. Sequencing input: PBMCs. These receptors all stem from a young man in good health and CMV-seropositive.

The V and J genes are TRBV27 and TRBJ1-4; D is ambiguous. V lost 3 bases to trimming and J lost 7 bases, with 18 bases between them. Looked up from germline, CDR1 is MNHEY and CDR2 is SMNVEV (reference sequence). The CDR3 covers 16 residues. CDR3 sequence (DNA): TGTGCCAGCAGTTTCGCGAGGGCGATCGGGATTGAAAAACTGTTTTTT. Translated: CASSFARAIGIEKLFF.

The chain has TRBV5-1 and TRBJ1-1; 7 nucleotides line up with TRBD1. Germline CDR1 reads SGHRS; CDR2 reads YFSETQ. V lost 6 bases to trimming and J lost 1 base; unmatched junction nucleotides: 9. The length of the CDR3 is 15 residues. CDR3 DNA sequence: TGCGCCAGCACCGGTTTAGGACAGGCGAACACTGAAGCTTTCTTT. It specifies CASTGLGQANTEAFF.

The V gene is TRBV2, the J gene TRBJ1-1; D is uncertain. Germline assignment: CDR1 SNHLY and CDR2 FYNNEI. There are 12 residues in the CDR3. V lost 6 bases, J lost 4 bases, and 9 bases lay in between. CDR3 amino acids: CASSPRGTEAFF. The CDR3 nucleotides are TGTGCCAGCAGCCCCCGGGGCACTGAAGCTTTCTTT.